This entry describes one TCR beta chain. Its antigen target is currently unknown. No quality values exist for individual bases; no much larger clone is one base distant. The data are from a study of shared clonotypes between healthy human individuals (dated by TCRdb to the early 2020s). About the full investigation: The cohort included a few men and a couple of women between 18 and 49 years of age. Per donor, three plates each were used for CD4 naive and CD4 memory, two for CD8 naive, and one for CD8 memory. Per donor, leukapheresis produced somewhere between about 0.9 and 9 billion PBMCs. Different laboratories and diverse techniques were used to prepare libraries and sequence TCR repertoires, to increase sequencing depth and limit assay-specific biases. To estimate repertoire size and how much clonotype sharing occurs between individuals, the study deeply sequenced the blood TCR repertoires of about 5 healthy adults. The full study reports these points: When several donors were compared, the shared fraction of clonotypes was about 5.5% for naive CD4, about 4% for naive CD8, more than 2% for memory CD4, and less than 0.45% for memory CD8. Incomplete sequencing was indicated by rarefaction of sorted-subset datasets, despite the large sequencing depth. Because the study included a small number of donors, the genetic and exposure-history diversity represented was limited. Clonotypes shared by all four sorted-subset donors showed higher generation probabilities than non-shared clonotypes. Based on pairwise subsampling, the degree of clonotype sharing among donors was expected to be affected by sequencing depth. Larger estimated clonotype richness was generally found for naive subsets than for memory subsets. Only blood was sampled, and tissue TCR repertoires likely differ from those in blood.

The donors were healthy, HIV-negative adults with no recently reported acute infections or vaccinations. All donors were Caucasian adults living in Nashville, Tennessee, USA. Magnetic negative selection was used to enrich CD4+ T cells, after which naive cells were positively selected on CD45RA and the negative fraction became the memory subset. Blood was collected by leukapheresis, and PBMCs were isolated by Ficoll-Histopaque density gradient centrifugation and then cryopreserved in liquid nitrogen vapor phase. Analytical flow cytometry was used to check the purity and quantity of each magnetically sorted T cell population. Genomic DNA was isolated from every sorted fraction and measured by UV absorbance on a Nanodrop 2000c. Germline trimming: 0 bases from V, 1 base from J; junction bases outside gene matches: 6. CDR1 MNHEY and CDR2 SMNVEV were looked up in the germline V gene (reference sequence). The CDR3 goes from the cysteine to the phenylalanine over 18 residues. This entry keeps only the CDR3 DNA: 54 bases, framed from base 1.

Using the deep immunoSEQ assay, TCR CDR3 regions were amplified from genomic DNA by multiplex PCR. Genomic DNA extracted from each cell subset was distributed evenly over all wells of several immunoSEQ 96-well plates, and each plate served as one replicate. Each replicate PCR for sorted subsets received approximately 200 ng genomic DNA, equal to roughly 29,000 T cell genomes. Purified libraries were measured with a Qubit 3.0 fluorometer, size-checked on a Bioanalyzer 2100, and measured again with the KAPA Library Quantification kit. Every immunoSEQ 96-well plate was sequenced on a separate single-read 150-cycle Illumina NextSeq 550 flow cell. Per the original workflow: Because the immunoSEQ output held only junctional sequences and lacked quality scores, the filtering could not match the filtering applied to full-length reads. Sequences were annotated with PyIR, a Python wrapper for IgBLAST v1.9, using IMGT germline references to assign V/J genes and CDR3. Reads with weak V/J assignments (E-value above 1e-6), missing CDR3, stop codons, out-of-frame junctions, or ambiguous translated residues were removed. A V3J clonotype was defined by an identical inferred V gene, J gene, and CDR3 amino acid sequence. The percentage overlap between two repertoires was calculated by dividing the number of shared unique clonotypes by the size of the smaller repertoire. Three approaches were used to assess repertoire richness: RTK rarefaction, the Chao1 estimator, and Recon v2.1 estimates of unobserved clonotypes. For all TCRbeta clonotypes obtained by the gDNA method from a few donors, generation probabilities were computed with OLGA. Not all clones reach the TCRdb copy of this immuneACCESS table, which keeps in-frame sequences only. Checked studies attribute under half of the gap to unresolved V genes and leave the rest unexplained. For V, J and clone size, that table is used; D and trimming come from the DNA. Present in this sample are some 2.4 million clones, over 85% of which were seen just once. More than 0.35% of the sample comes from the top ten.

The chain is encoded by TRBV27 joined to TRBJ2-2, with TRBD1 matching 9 junction bases. The sequenced material came from naive CD4+ T cells from PBMCs. This specimen's cell subset or site label, interpreted: CD45RA+ positively selected. The receptor comes from a man in his late teens or twenties in good health. Some clones in this sample may be carry-over from other donors' samples. The CDR3 in this case is CASSLSWWDRVNTGELFF. The DNA sequence reads TGTGCCAGCAGTTTATCATGGTGGGACAGGGTGAACACCGGGGAGCTGTTTTTT.